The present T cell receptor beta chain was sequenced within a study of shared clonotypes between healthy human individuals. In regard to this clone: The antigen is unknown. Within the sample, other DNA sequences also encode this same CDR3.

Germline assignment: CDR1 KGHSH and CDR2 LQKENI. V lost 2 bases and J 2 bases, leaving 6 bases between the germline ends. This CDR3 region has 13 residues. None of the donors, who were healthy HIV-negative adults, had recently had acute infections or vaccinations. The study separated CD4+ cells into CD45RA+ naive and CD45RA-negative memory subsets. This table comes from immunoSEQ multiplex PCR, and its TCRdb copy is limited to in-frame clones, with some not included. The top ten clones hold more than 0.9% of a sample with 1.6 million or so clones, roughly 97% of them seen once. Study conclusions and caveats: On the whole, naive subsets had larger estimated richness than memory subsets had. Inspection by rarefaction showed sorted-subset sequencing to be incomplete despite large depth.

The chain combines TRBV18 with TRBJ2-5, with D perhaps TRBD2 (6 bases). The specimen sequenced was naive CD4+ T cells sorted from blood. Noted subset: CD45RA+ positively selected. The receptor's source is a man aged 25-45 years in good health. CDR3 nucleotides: TGTGCCAGCTCACCAGCGGGACAAGAGACCCAGTACTTC. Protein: CASSPAGQETQYF.